Listed here are 22 T cell receptor beta chains from one sample, sequenced in a study of CD8 T cells in ankylosing spondylitis. TCRdb reprocessed the 5' RACE reads with MiXCR, giving one entry per CDR3 protein. The sample holds about 42,000 distinct CDR3 sequences, 3% to 4% seen once. Sample: blood, either unsorted or a sorted T cell fraction (not recorded which). All receptors come from a female donor with ankylosing spondylitis or in good health (not recorded which).

V is TRBV9 and J is TRBJ2-7; D may be TRBD1 (5 bases). Germline CDR1 and CDR2: SGDLS and YYNGEE. The V gene lost 0 bases and the J gene lost 6 bases, with 10 bases spanning the gap. This CDR3 is 13 amino acids long. In nucleotides, the CDR3 is TGTGCCAGCAGCGTAGAAGGGGTGGCCGAGCAGTACTTC. Translated, it gives CASSVEGVAEQYF. Looking up the rest from reference TRBV9 and TRBJ2-7 gives the full variable domain: DSGVTQTPKHLITATGQRVTLRCSPRSGDLSVYWYQQSLDQGLQFLIQYYNGEERAKGNILERFSAQQFPDLHSELNLSSLELGDSALYFCASSVEGVAEQYFGPGTRLTVT.

This sequence joins TRBV9 and TRBJ2-2, with 11 bases aligning to TRBD2. The germline V gene encodes CDR1 SGDLS and CDR2 YYNGEE. The CDR3 contains 16 residues. Losses at the gene ends were 6 bases for V and 1 base for J; bases not matched to a gene: 5. CDR3 DNA: TGTGCCAGCACCAACCTAGCGGGGGGGAACACCGGGGAGCTGTTTTTT. It encodes CASTNLAGGNTGELFF. Drawing the rest from reference TRBV9 and TRBJ2-2, the complete variable domain is DSGVTQTPKHLITATGQRVTLRCSPRSGDLSVYWYQQSLDQGLQFLIQYYNGEERAKGNILERFSAQQFPDLHSELNLSSLELGDSALYFCASTNLAGGNTGELFFGEGSRLTVL.

This clonotype appeared a few times. The CDR3 loop reads CASSVKPSGGVGDTEAFF. CDR3 coding DNA: TGTGCCAGCAGCGTGAAACCTTCGGGGGGCGTGGGGGACACTGAAGCTTTCTTT. This chain links TRBV9 with TRBJ1-1; tentative D call: TRBD1 (6 bases). V lost 2 bases, J lost 3 bases, and 23 bases lay in between. CDR1 SGDLS and CDR2 YYNGEE come from the germline V gene. The length of the CDR3 is 18 residues.

Many counts were recorded for this clonotype. This chain uses TRBV9 with TRBJ2-7, with D hard to call. The V and J ends lost 0 bases and 5 bases respectively, with 21 bases between them. The CDR3 contains 17 residues. CDR1 SGDLS and CDR2 YYNGEE come from the germline V gene. The CDR3: CASSVAWVTADTNEQYF. In DNA, the CDR3 is TGTGCCAGCAGCGTAGCTTGGGTGACTGCAGATACGAACGAGCAGTACTTC.

This clonotype came up many times. The CDR3 sequence is CASSLEVSGELFF. CDR3 in DNA: TGTGCCAGCAGCTTAGAAGTGTCCGGGGAGCTGTTTTTT. The chain combines TRBV9 with TRBJ2-2; D call uncertain. This CDR3 has 13 amino acids. CDR1 is SGDLS, CDR2 YYNGEE, per germline. With 4 bases removed from V and 6 bases from J, the gap between germline ends came to 10 bases. Complete variable domain (other parts from reference TRBV9 and TRBJ2-2): DSGVTQTPKHLITATGQRVTLRCSPRSGDLSVYWYQQSLDQGLQFLIQYYNGEERAKGNILERFSAQQFPDLHSELNLSSLELGDSALYFCASSLEVSGELFFGEGSRLTVL.

This clonotype was recorded at least ten times. The chain couples TRBV9 to TRBJ1-3, with 7 bases matching TRBD1. With V trimmed by 4 bases and J by 0 bases, 16 bases remained unmatched. This CDR3 has 19 amino acids. CDR1 and CDR2 from the germline V gene are SGDLS and YYNGEE. CDR3 nucleotides: TGTGCCAGCAGCCCGAGACCCGGGACAGACTACTACTCTGGAAACACCATATATTTT. Protein product: CASSPRPGTDYYSGNTIYF. The full variable domain, in which reference TRBV9 and TRBJ1-3 provide the parts outside the CDR3, is DSGVTQTPKHLITATGQRVTLRCSPRSGDLSVYWYQQSLDQGLQFLIQYYNGEERAKGNILERFSAQQFPDLHSELNLSSLELGDSALYFCASSPRPGTDYYSGNTIYFGEGSWLTVV.

Ten or more counts support this clonotype. This chain links TRBV9 with TRBJ1-2, with D maybe TRBD1 (5 bases). Germline loops: CDR1 SGDLS, CDR2 YYNGEE. Trimming pared 0 bases from V and 5 bases from J, leaving 11 bases between. This CDR3 has 14 residues. The CDR3 here is CASSVDPAGYGYTF. The CDR3 DNA follows: TGTGCCAGCAGCGTAGATCCCGCAGGGTATGGCTACACCTTC.

The table lists this clonotype with many counts. The chain employs TRBV9 and TRBJ2-7; TRBD1 matches at 11 bases. The CDR3 runs 14 residues. The germline gives CDR1 SGDLS, CDR2 YYNGEE. V lost 3 bases and J lost 3; bases outside the gene matches: 2. CDR3 in DNA: TGTGCCAGCAGCGGGGGACAGGGGGACTACGAGCAGTACTTC. Its protein is CASSGGQGDYEQYF.

This clonotype was seen ten or more times. The chain couples TRBV9 to TRBJ2-3; D is unclear. The CDR3 contains 15 residues. Trimming removed 0 bases at V and 2 bases at J, with 10 bases between. Looked up from germline, CDR1 is SGDLS and CDR2 is YYNGEE. The CDR3 DNA sequence: TGTGCCAGCAGCGTAGAGGGCGGATACACAGATACGCAGTATTTT. Translation: CASSVEGGYTDTQYF.

The table lists this clonotype with many counts. The rearrangement joins TRBV9 to TRBJ1-1; TRBD1 matches at 7 bases. V dropped 3 bases and J dropped 7; count of bases not matched to a gene: 12. Germline V CDR1 and CDR2: SGDLS, YYNGEE. This CDR3 spans 15 amino acids. In nucleotides, the CDR3 is TGTGCCAGCAGCGCGGCAGGGGGGGAGTTCGGTGAAGCTTTCTTT. Translation gives CASSAAGGEFGEAFF.

This clonotype was recorded many times. The V gene is TRBV9, the J gene TRBJ2-2; no firm D call. V lost 0 bases, J lost 2 bases, and 17 bases lay in between. CDR3 length: 18 amino acids. The germline V gene has CDR1 SGDLS and CDR2 YYNGEE. Here the CDR3 reads CASSVAVDLGLNTGELFF. The CDR3 DNA reads TGTGCCAGCAGCGTAGCAGTAGATCTGGGCCTAAACACCGGGGAGCTGTTTTTT.

This clonotype was seen only a few times. This chain uses TRBV9 with TRBJ2-3, with D tentatively TRBD2 (5 bases). Germline V CDR1 and CDR2: SGDLS, YYNGEE. The CDR3 is 14 residues long. The V and J ends lost 0 bases and 4 bases respectively, with 9 bases between them. The DNA of the CDR3 is TGTGCCAGCAGCGTAGGACTAATCTCAGATACGCAGTATTTT. This translates into CASSVGLISDTQYF.

This clonotype has a count of ten or more. This chain uses TRBV9 with TRBJ2-2, with 10 nucleotides matching TRBD1. J was trimmed by 6 bases and V by 4 bases; bases with no gene match: 9. Germline V gene data show CDR1 as SGDLS and CDR2 as YYNGEE. The length of the CDR3 is 16 residues. CDR3 nucleotide sequence: TGTGCCAGCAGCTTCCCAACCGGGACAGGGGCCGGGGAGCTGTTTTTT. Encoded protein: CASSFPTGTGAGELFF.

This clonotype was seen many times. The chain is built from TRBV9 and TRBJ2-7; 8 bases align to TRBD2. The CDR3 runs 15 residues. Germline V CDR1 and CDR2: SGDLS, YYNGEE. J was trimmed by 0 bases and V by 1 base; bases with no gene match: 3. The CDR3 is CASSVSLAGSYEQYF. The CDR3 DNA sequence: TGTGCCAGCAGCGTAAGCCTAGCGGGCTCCTACGAGCAGTACTTC.

This clonotype was seen ten or more times. The J gene is TRBJ2-7, the V gene TRBV9; D possibly corresponds to TRBD2 (6 bases). This CDR3 has 17 amino acids. Trimming stripped 4 bases from V and 5 bases from J, with 25 bases between. Germline V lookup: CDR1 SGDLS, CDR2 YYNGEE. CDR3 residues: CASSKRGGNDLLDEQYF. In DNA, the CDR3 is TGTGCCAGCAGCAAACGGGGAGGAAACGACCTTCTGGACGAGCAGTACTTC.

In this sample, this clonotype turned up many times. This rearrangement joins TRBV9 to TRBJ1-5; possibly TRBD1 for D (5 bases). The CDR3 has 15 amino acids. The germline gives CDR1 SGDLS, CDR2 YYNGEE. V dropped 3 bases and J dropped 3 bases, with 13 bases sitting between them. The DNA for the CDR3 is TGTGCCAGCAGCGCGACTAGGGACTCCAATCAGCCCCAGCATTTT. Residues: CASSATRDSNQPQHF.

The table lists this clonotype with many counts. V usage is TRBV9 and J usage is TRBJ2-6; weak D call: TRBD1 (6 bases). Germline assignment: CDR1 SGDLS and CDR2 YYNGEE. This CDR3 contains 19 residues. Deletions cut 3 bases from V and 3 bases from J, with 22 bases between. The CDR3 DNA reads TGTGCCAGCAGCGCCGCAGTGGGGGCAGGGGTTTATGGGGCCAACGTCCTGACTTTC. Amino acids: CASSAAVGAGVYGANVLTF.

This clonotype was seen many times. The rearrangement joins TRBV9 to TRBJ1-2, with 7 nucleotides matching TRBD1. CDR3 size: 13 residues. CDR1 and CDR2 (germline): SGDLS, YYNGEE. With V trimmed by 4 bases and J by 2 bases, 2 bases remained unmatched. In DNA form, the CDR3 reads TGTGCCAGCAGCATACAGGGGAACTATGGCTACACCTTC. This gives the protein CASSIQGNYGYTF.

The V and J genes are TRBV9 and TRBJ2-2, with TRBD2 matching 11 bases. CDR3 size: 18 residues. V was clipped by 0 bases and J by 0 bases; unmatched bases: 4. The V gene's germline CDR1 is SGDLS and CDR2 YYNGEE. CDR3 amino acids: CASSVVQTSGTNTGELFF. DNA for the CDR3: TGTGCCAGCAGCGTAGTCCAGACTAGCGGGACGAACACCGGGGAGCTGTTTTTT.

This clonotype was found a few times. CDR3 in DNA: TGTGCCAGCAGCGTAGTCGGGGACACCGGGGAGCTGTTTTTT. It translates to CASSVVGDTGELFF. This rearrangement joins TRBV9 to TRBJ2-2; TRBD2 might be the D (5 bases). Trimming took 0 bases from V and 3 from J, leaving 6 bases between them. Looked up from germline, CDR1 is SGDLS and CDR2 is YYNGEE. The CDR3 totals 14 residues. Combining the CDR3 with reference TRBV9 and TRBJ2-2 gives the whole variable domain DSGVTQTPKHLITATGQRVTLRCSPRSGDLSVYWYQQSLDQGLQFLIQYYNGEERAKGNILERFSAQQFPDLHSELNLSSLELGDSALYFCASSVVGDTGELFFGEGSRLTVL.

The table lists this clonotype with many counts. The CDR3 nucleotides are TGTGCCAGCAGCGTATATGGGGGGAACACTGAAGCTTTCTTT. This sequence encodes CASSVYGGNTEAFF. The chain carries TRBV9 and TRBJ1-1; TRBD1 is a possible D gene (5 bases). This CDR3 region has 14 residues. The germline gives CDR1 SGDLS, CDR2 YYNGEE. Trimming stripped 1 base from V and 1 base from J, with 8 bases between. The full variable domain, its missing parts supplied by reference TRBV9 and TRBJ1-1, is DSGVTQTPKHLITATGQRVTLRCSPRSGDLSVYWYQQSLDQGLQFLIQYYNGEERAKGNILERFSAQQFPDLHSELNLSSLELGDSALYFCASSVYGGNTEAFFGQGTRLTVV.

There are many counts of this clonotype. The V call is TRBV9, the J call TRBJ2-1; a possible D gene is TRBD1 (5 bases). This CDR3 has 16 residues. CDR1 is SGDLS, CDR2 YYNGEE, per germline. V dropped 4 bases and J dropped 6 bases, with 20 bases sitting between them. The CDR3 loop reads CASSFRLAGLANEQFF. DNA for the CDR3: TGTGCCAGCAGCTTCCGTTTGGCAGGGTTGGCCAATGAGCAGTTCTTC.